A single T cell receptor beta chain is shown here with its context. Its antigen remains unidentified. The data belong to a study of cytomegalovirus exposure and HLA in healthy donors. The donors were part of the validation cohort, which consisted of under 150 subjects and was separate from the first cohort of 666 subjects. Overall study findings and caveats: CMV antigen specificity of a few CMV-associated chains was confirmed in vitro. Per published reports, the classifier diagnosed cytomegalovirus status with high specificity and sensitivity.

Repertoires were generated with immunoSEQ multiplex PCR, while TCRdb's copy carries only in-frame clones and drops some. In the table there are fewer than 300,000 clones, roughly 90% of which are singletons. The CDR3 runs to 14 residues. Between the trimmed V and J ends, which lost 3 bases and 1 base, there was a span of 10 bases. From germline, CDR1 is SSHAT and CDR2 FNYEAQ (reference sequence). Sample: PBMCs. The receptor's source is a young woman in good health and CMV-seronegative. This chain uses TRBV7-7 with TRBJ2-7, with TRBD2 as a possible D gene (5 bases). The CDR3 region is CASSFRPGSYEQYF. The DNA for the CDR3 is TGTGCCAGCAGCTTCCGTCCGGGGTCCTACGAGCAGTACTTC.